Here is one T cell receptor (beta chain) with its context. CDR1 is SNHLY and CDR2 is FYNNEI in the germline V gene. Deletions cut 7 bases from V and 9 bases from J, with 16 bases between. The CDR3 is 14 residues long. This sample stems from a study of identical twins. Each CDR3 protein gets one entry after TCRdb re-called the 5' RACE reads with MiXCR. The sample yields 460,000 or so distinct CDR3 sequences, 11% to 15% seen once. All donors were healthy, and all were Caucasian. These records were also assigned to another study, of yellow fever vaccine responses in identical twins.

Material for sequencing was CD4+ T cells sorted from blood. J is TRBJ1-6 and V is TRBV2; D not resolved. The receptor was isolated from a woman between 18 and 29 years old in good health. CDR3 nucleotide sequence: TGTGCCAGCACGCGGCAGCCCGGTGGTTCACCCCTCCACTTT. Amino acid sequence: CASTRQPGGSPLHF.